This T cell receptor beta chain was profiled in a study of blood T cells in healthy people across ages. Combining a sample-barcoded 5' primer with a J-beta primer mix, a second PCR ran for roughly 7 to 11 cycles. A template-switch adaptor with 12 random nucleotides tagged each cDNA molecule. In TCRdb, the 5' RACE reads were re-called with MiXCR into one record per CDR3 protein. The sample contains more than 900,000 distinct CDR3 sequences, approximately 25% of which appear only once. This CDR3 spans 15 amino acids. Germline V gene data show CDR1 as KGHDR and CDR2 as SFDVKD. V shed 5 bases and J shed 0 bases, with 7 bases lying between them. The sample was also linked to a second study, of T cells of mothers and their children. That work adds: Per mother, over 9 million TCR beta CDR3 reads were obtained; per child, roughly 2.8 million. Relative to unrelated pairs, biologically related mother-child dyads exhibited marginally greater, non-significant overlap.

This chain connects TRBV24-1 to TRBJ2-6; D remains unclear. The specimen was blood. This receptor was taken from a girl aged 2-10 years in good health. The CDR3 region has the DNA TGTGCCACCAGTGGGGCAGACTCTGGGGCCAACGTCCTGACTTTC. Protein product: CATSGADSGANVLTF.